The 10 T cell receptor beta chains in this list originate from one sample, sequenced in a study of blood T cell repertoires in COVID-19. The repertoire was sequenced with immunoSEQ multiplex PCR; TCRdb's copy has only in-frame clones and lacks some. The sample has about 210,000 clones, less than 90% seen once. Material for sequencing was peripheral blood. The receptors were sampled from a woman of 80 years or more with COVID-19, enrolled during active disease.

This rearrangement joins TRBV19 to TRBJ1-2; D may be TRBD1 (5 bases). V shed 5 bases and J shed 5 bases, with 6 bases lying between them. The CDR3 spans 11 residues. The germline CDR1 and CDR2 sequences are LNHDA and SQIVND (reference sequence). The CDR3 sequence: CASSPGYGYTF. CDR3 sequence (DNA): TGTGCCAGTAGTCCAGGGTATGGCTACACCTTC.

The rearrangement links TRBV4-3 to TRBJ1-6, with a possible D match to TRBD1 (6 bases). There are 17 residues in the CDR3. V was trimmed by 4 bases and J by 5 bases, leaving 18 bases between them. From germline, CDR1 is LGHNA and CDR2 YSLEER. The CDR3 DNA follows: TGCGCCAGCAGCCCCGCGGGGGCAGCGATAAATAATTCACCCCTCCACTTT. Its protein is CASSPAGAAINNSPLHF.

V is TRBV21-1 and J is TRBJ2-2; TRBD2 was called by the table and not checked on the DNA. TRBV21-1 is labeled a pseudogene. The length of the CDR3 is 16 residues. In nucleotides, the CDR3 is TGTGCCAGCAGCAAAGGGTCTAGCGGGGGGACCGGGGAGCTGTTTTTT. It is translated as CASSKGSSGGTGELFF.

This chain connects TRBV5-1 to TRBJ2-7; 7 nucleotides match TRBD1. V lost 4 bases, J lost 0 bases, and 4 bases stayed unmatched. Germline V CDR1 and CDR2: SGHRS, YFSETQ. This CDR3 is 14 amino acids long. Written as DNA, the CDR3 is TGCGCCAGCAGCAAAGGGGACAGCTCCTACGAGCAGTACTTC. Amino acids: CASSKGDSSYEQYF.

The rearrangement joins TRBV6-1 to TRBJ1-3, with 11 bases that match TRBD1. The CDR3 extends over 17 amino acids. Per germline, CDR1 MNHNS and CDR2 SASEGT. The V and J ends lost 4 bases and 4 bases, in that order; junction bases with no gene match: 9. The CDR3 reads CASSAKDRGQGGNTIYF. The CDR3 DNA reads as TGTGCCAGCAGTGCAAAGGACAGGGGGCAGGGGGGAAACACCATATATTTT.

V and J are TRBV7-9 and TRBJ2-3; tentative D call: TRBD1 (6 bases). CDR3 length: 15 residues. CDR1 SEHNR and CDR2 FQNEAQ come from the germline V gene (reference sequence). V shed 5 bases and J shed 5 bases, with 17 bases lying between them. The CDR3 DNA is TGTGCCAGCAGCCCCTCCCGAGACAGGAGAGATACGCAGTATTTT. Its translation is CASSPSRDRRDTQYF.

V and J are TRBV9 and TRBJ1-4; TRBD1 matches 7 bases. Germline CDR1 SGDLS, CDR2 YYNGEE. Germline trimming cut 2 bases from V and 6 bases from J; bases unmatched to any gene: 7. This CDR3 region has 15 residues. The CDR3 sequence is CASSVGQSWDEKLFF. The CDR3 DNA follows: TGTGCCAGCAGCGTGGGACAGTCCTGGGATGAAAAACTGTTTTTT.

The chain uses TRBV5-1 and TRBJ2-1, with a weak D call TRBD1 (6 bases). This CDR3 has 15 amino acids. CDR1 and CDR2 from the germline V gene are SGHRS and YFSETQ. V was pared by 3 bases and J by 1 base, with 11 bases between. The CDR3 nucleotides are TGCGCCAGCAGCTCCGGGACAACATCCTACAATGAGCAGTTCTTC. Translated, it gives CASSSGTTSYNEQFF.

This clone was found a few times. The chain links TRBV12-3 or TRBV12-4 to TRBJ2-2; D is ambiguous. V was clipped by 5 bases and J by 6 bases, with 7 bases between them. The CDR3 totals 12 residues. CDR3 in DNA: TGTGCCAGCAGTCTGACTGCCGGGGAGCTGTTTTTT. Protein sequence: CASSLTAGELFF.

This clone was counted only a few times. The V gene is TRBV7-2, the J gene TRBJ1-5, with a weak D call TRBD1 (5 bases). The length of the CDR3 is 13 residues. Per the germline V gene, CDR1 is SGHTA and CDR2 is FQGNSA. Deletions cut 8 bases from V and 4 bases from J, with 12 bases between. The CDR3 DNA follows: TGTGCCAGCCCATGTCGGGGGAATCAGCCCCAGCATTTT. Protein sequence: CASPCRGNQPQHF.